Reported below is one T cell receptor (beta chain). The sample is drawn from a study of blood T cell repertoires in COVID-19. Study summary: Researchers got acute and convalescent COVID-19 samples from the United States, Italy and Spain. The analysed material was cDNA or gDNA that came from T cells, B-cell-depleted T cells, or PBMCs.

Sequencing used immunoSEQ multiplex PCR; TCRdb keeps in-frame clones, though not all of them. This sample has 200,000 to 250,000 clones, with 80% to 90% found just once. The V segment lost 2 bases and the J segment 0 bases; nucleotides outside the gene matches: 8. The CDR3 is 17 residues long. In germline, CDR1 is MDHEN, CDR2 SYDVKM. Sequenced material: PBMCs or T cells enriched from blood (not recorded which). The chain combines TRBV28 with TRBJ2-7; 9 bases align to TRBD2. The clonotype comes from a woman between 35 and 50 years old with acute COVID-19. This chain's CDR3 is CASSLRSSGTLSYEQYF. CDR3 coding DNA: TGTGCCAGCAGTTTACGGTCTAGCGGGACTCTCTCCTACGAGCAGTACTTC.